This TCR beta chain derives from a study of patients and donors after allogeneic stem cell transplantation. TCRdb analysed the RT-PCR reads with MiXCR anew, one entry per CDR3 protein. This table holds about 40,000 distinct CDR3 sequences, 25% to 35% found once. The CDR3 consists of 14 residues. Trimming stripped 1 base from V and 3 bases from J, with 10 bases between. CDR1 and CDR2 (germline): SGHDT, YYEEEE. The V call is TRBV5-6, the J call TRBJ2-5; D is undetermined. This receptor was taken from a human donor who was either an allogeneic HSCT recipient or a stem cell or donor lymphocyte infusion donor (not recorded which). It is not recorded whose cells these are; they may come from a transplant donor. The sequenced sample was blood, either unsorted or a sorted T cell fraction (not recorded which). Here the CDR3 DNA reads TGTGCCAGCAGCTTGAGGCAGCGTAAAGAGACCCAGTACTTC. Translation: CASSLRQRKETQYF.